The next 3 T cell receptor beta chains were all read from a single sample in a study of beta chain features in type 1 diabetes. Expressed TCRB transcripts were sequenced because the isolated RNA had all been reverse transcribed beforehand. Profiling relied on immunoSEQ multiplex PCR, and the TCRdb table lists in-frame clones only, not all of them. The sample has hundreds of thousands of clones, around an eighth seen once. Sequenced input: naive CD4+ T cells from blood. Source of these receptors: a man between 18 and 29 years old in good health.

This clone occurred a few times. The rearrangement joins TRBV19 to TRBJ2-3, with TRBD1 matching over 8 bases. The J segment lost 5 bases and the V segment lost 4 bases, leaving 8 bases of the junction unmatched. There are 15 residues in the CDR3. Germline V CDR1 and CDR2: LNHDA, SQIVND (reference sequence). For the CDR3, the DNA is TGTGCCAGTAGTAGCGGGACAGGCCCCGGAGATACGCAGTATTTT. This codes for CASSSGTGPGDTQYF.

V is TRBV28 and J is TRBJ1-5; a possible D gene is TRBD1 (6 bases). Germline V CDR1 and CDR2: MDHEN, SYDVKM. Trimming pared 3 bases from V and 5 bases from J, leaving 20 bases between. The CDR3 runs 17 residues. CDR3 in amino acids: CASSFGGANPRDQPQHF. CDR3 nucleotides: TGTGCCAGCAGTTTTGGGGGGGCGAATCCCCGAGATCAGCCCCAGCATTTT.

This clone was recorded a few times. This sequence joins TRBV9 and TRBJ2-7, with D possibly being TRBD1 (5 bases). In germline, CDR1 is SGDLS, CDR2 YYNGEE. Trimming took 0 bases from V and 7 from J, leaving 17 bases between them. The CDR3 totals 15 residues. CDR3 coding DNA: TGTGCCAGCAGCGTAGGAAATGAAGGGGCCAGGGAGCAGTACTTC. Residues: CASSVGNEGAREQYF.